This T cell receptor beta chain was observed in a study of long-term antiretroviral therapy in people with HIV. The samples, holding about 0.85-10 million cryopreserved PBMC, were thawed before DNA extraction was carried out. Germline CDR1 and CDR2: MNHEY and SMNVEV (reference sequence). The CDR3 length is 15 residues. V shed 3 bases, J shed 7 bases, and the junction held 6 bases outside the gene matches. It was version v3.0 of the immunoSEQ assay that was run at survey level. The table came from immunoSEQ multiplex PCR; TCRdb's copy has only in-frame clones and leaves some out. The table includes approximately 30,000 clones, roughly 88% detected once.

The gene calls are TRBV27 and TRBJ1-4; TRBD1 matches at 9 bases. Sequences were derived from unsorted PBMCs, sampled 2.8 years after starting antiretroviral therapy. The source is a man aged 25 to 40 with HIV. CDR3 sequence: CASSLGQGRGEKLFF. CDR3 sequence (DNA): TGTGCCAGCAGTTTGGGACAGGGAAGAGGTGAAAAACTGTTTTTT.